The 30 T cell receptor beta chains below were found in one sample sequenced in a study of shared clonotypes between healthy human individuals. Profiling relied on immunoSEQ multiplex PCR, and the TCRdb table lists in-frame clones only, not all of them. The sample has millions of clones; roughly 94% are singletons. The sample taken for sequencing was naive CD4+ T cells sorted from blood. Indicated subset: CD45RA+ positively selected. Every receptor here comes from a young man in good health.

This rearrangement joins TRBV28 to TRBJ2-4; D assignment may be TRBD1 or TRBD2 (6 bases each). Germline CDR1 and CDR2: MDHEN and SYDVKM. Deletions cut 2 bases from V and 2 bases from J, with 16 bases between. The CDR3 contains 17 residues. Here the CDR3 DNA reads TGTGCCAGCAGTTTAAGTTTAGGGGGGAAAACCAAAAACATTCAGTACTTC. Residues: CASSLSLGGKTKNIQYF.

The J gene is TRBJ2-5, the V gene TRBV5-6; 11 bases are a match to TRBD1. This CDR3 has 18 amino acids. V lost 1 base, J lost 2 bases, and 10 bases stayed unmatched. Looked up from germline, CDR1 is SGHDT and CDR2 is YYEEEE. CDR3 amino acids: CASSLSGQGALLQETQYF. The CDR3 DNA reads TGTGCCAGCAGCTTGTCAGGACAGGGGGCCCTACTTCAAGAGACCCAGTACTTC.

The chain recombines TRBV7-9 with TRBJ2-7; TRBD2 matches at 10 bases. Germline lookup yields CDR1 SEHNR and CDR2 FQNEAQ (reference sequence). Germline trimming cut 4 bases from V and 6 bases from J; bases unmatched to any gene: 6. CDR3 length: 14 amino acids. CDR3: CASSSGLAAPEQYF. The CDR3 DNA reads TGTGCCAGCAGCTCTGGACTAGCGGCCCCCGAGCAGTACTTC.

The rearrangement links TRBV18 to TRBJ2-2; possibly TRBD1 for D (5 bases). The CDR3 contains 16 residues. V was shortened by 0 bases and J by 3 bases, with 11 bases between the two germline ends. The germline V gene has CDR1 KGHSH and CDR2 LQKENI. The CDR3: CASSPPGRADTGELFF. In DNA form, the CDR3 reads TGTGCCAGCTCACCACCGGGCAGGGCTGACACCGGGGAGCTGTTTTTT.

The rearrangement links TRBV5-6 to TRBJ1-2; a weak D match, TRBD1 (6 bases). V was clipped by 5 bases and J by 2 bases, with 22 bases between them. The CDR3 sequence is 17 residues long. Germline V gives CDR1 SGHDT, CDR2 YYEEEE. This CDR3 is CASRGGTSLKGNYGYTF. CDR3 nucleotide sequence: TGTGCCAGCAGGGGAGGGACATCCTTAAAGGGCAACTATGGCTACACCTTC.

This sequence joins TRBV5-6 and TRBJ2-2, with 14 bases fitting TRBD2. This CDR3 contains 16 residues. In germline, CDR1 is SGHDT, CDR2 YYEEEE. J lost 8 bases, V lost 4 bases, and 7 bases had no gene match. The CDR3 region is CASSTGLAGVGGELFF. In DNA form, the CDR3 reads TGTGCCAGCAGCACGGGACTAGCGGGAGTAGGAGGGGAGCTGTTTTTT. Full variable domain (rest looked up from reference TRBV5-6 and TRBJ2-2): DAGVTQSPTHLIKTRGQQVTLRCSPKSGHDTVSWYQQALGQGPQFIFQYYEEEERQRGNFPDRFSGHQFPNYSSELNVNALLLGDSALYLCASSTGLAGVGGELFFGEGSRLTVL.

This clone was seen once. V usage is TRBV5-1 and J usage is TRBJ2-1, with 10 nucleotides matching TRBD2. The V gene end was trimmed by 3 bases and the J gene end by 4 bases; junction bases not matched to a gene: 7. This CDR3 is built from 16 residues. Germline CDR1 is SGHRS and CDR2 is YFSETQ. Here the CDR3 reads CASSSSGSGGYNEQFF. The CDR3 nucleotides read TGCGCCAGCAGCTCTAGCGGGAGCGGTGGATACAATGAGCAGTTCTTC.

CDR3 coding DNA: TGTGCCTGGAGTCTGGGGGCTAGCGGGTCTGGCGAGCAGTACTTC. It encodes CAWSLGASGSGEQYF. The rearrangement joins TRBV30 to TRBJ2-7; 8 bases match TRBD2. V lost 2 bases, J lost 6 bases, and 12 bases stayed unmatched. The CDR3 is 15 amino acids. The germline V gene encodes CDR1 GTSNPN and CDR2 SVGIG (reference sequence).

On this clone itself: Other DNA sequences within the sample encode an identical CDR3. This chain links TRBV29-1 with TRBJ2-7; 10 nucleotides line up with TRBD1. CDR1 and CDR2 from the germline V gene are SQVTM and ANQGSEA. J gave up 4 bases and V 5 bases, and 8 bases lay outside the gene matches. This CDR3 comprises 14 residues. In DNA, the CDR3 is TGCAGCGTTCGTGACAGGGGGCCGTCGTACGAGCAGTACTTC. This translates into CSVRDRGPSYEQYF.

The rearrangement joins TRBV30 to TRBJ2-1; the match to TRBD1 covers 9 bases. The germline V gene encodes CDR1 GTSNPN and CDR2 SVGIG (reference sequence). The CDR3 extends over 16 amino acids. The V gene end was trimmed by 4 bases and the J gene end by 1 base; junction bases not matched to a gene: 8. The CDR3 DNA is TGTGCCTGGAAAGGATTACAGGGGGCATCCTACAATGAGCAGTTCTTC. Its translation is CAWKGLQGASYNEQFF. Combining the CDR3 with reference TRBV30 and TRBJ2-1 gives the whole variable domain SQTIHQWPATLVQPVGSPLSLECTVEGTSNPNLYWYRQAAGRGLQLLFYSVGIGQISSEVPQNLSASRPQDRQFILSSKKLLLSDSGFYLCAWKGLQGASYNEQFFGPGTRLTVL.

This rearrangement joins TRBV19 to TRBJ2-1; D is unclear. From germline, CDR1 is LNHDA and CDR2 SQIVND (reference sequence). The CDR3 contains 11 residues. Trimming removed 8 bases from V and 6 bases from J, with 8 bases in between. CDR3 region: CASSSRNEQFF. The CDR3 DNA follows: TGTGCCAGTTCTTCGCGCAATGAGCAGTTCTTC.

The V and J genes are TRBV5-1 and TRBJ2-1; no definite D call. This CDR3 is 15 amino acids long. CDR1 and CDR2 from the germline V gene are SGHRS and YFSETQ. Trimming left V 1 base short and J 1 base short, with 9 bases between. The CDR3 nucleotides are TGCGCCAGCAGCTTGTCCGAAAGGTCCTACAATGAGCAGTTCTTC. Translated, it gives CASSLSERSYNEQFF.

V is TRBV2 and J is TRBJ2-2; a possible D gene is TRBD2 (5 bases). There are 13 residues in the CDR3. Trimming left V 5 bases short and J 5 bases short, with 9 bases between. Per germline, CDR1 SNHLY and CDR2 FYNNEI. The CDR3 region is CASSYPGTGELFF. DNA of the CDR3: TGTGCCAGCAGTTACCCGGGGACCGGGGAGCTGTTTTTT.

The chain recombines TRBV19 with TRBJ2-2, with 8 nucleotides matching TRBD1. The CDR3 totals 13 residues. The V gene's germline CDR1 is LNHDA and CDR2 SQIVND (reference sequence). The V gene end was trimmed by 8 bases and the J gene end by 1 base; junction bases not matched to a gene: 0. The CDR3 sequence: CASGTGNTGELFF. CDR3 nucleotides: TGTGCCAGTGGGACAGGGAACACCGGGGAGCTGTTTTTT.

V usage is TRBV6-1 and J usage is TRBJ2-1, with 12 bases aligning to TRBD2. Trimming at V came to 0 bases and at J to 1 base, leaving 1 base not matched to a gene. The germline CDR1 and CDR2 sequences are MNHNS and SASEGT. The CDR3 is 17 amino acids. CDR3 sequence (DNA): TGTGCCAGCAGTGAAGCGGGGACTAGCGGGTCCTACAATGAGCAGTTCTTC. Residues: CASSEAGTSGSYNEQFF.

This clone was recorded once. The chain recombines TRBV18 with TRBJ2-7, with 10 nucleotides matching TRBD1. The CDR3 contains 15 residues. The J segment lost 5 bases and the V segment lost 2 bases, leaving 6 bases of the junction unmatched. Germline assignment: CDR1 KGHSH and CDR2 LQKENI. The CDR3 region is CASSPVLGQGNEQYF. As DNA, the CDR3 is TGTGCCAGCTCACCAGTGCTGGGACAGGGGAACGAGCAGTACTTC.

A few counts support this clone. This chain connects TRBV30 to TRBJ1-1, with D tentatively TRBD1 (5 bases). Per the germline V gene, CDR1 is GTSNPN and CDR2 is SVGIG (reference sequence). V was trimmed by 4 bases and J by 1 base, leaving 7 bases between them. The CDR3 covers 12 residues. The CDR3 here is CAWITGNTEAFF. CDR3 nucleotides: TGTGCCTGGATAACAGGGAACACTGAAGCTTTCTTT.

The V gene is TRBV2, the J gene TRBJ2-2, with TRBD2 matching 11 bases. There are 17 residues in the CDR3. Germline CDR1 reads SNHLY; CDR2 reads FYNNEI. V gave up 6 bases and J gave up 6 bases; unmatched junction bases: 12. CDR3 in DNA: TGTGCCAGCAGAATTTTCCTAGCGGGAGGATCGGCCGGGGAGCTGTTTTTT. Protein sequence: CASRIFLAGGSAGELFF.

This sequence joins TRBV28 and TRBJ2-1; the D is unclear. Germline CDR1 is MDHEN and CDR2 is SYDVKM. V was trimmed by 3 bases and J by 4 bases, leaving 10 bases between them. The CDR3 is 14 residues long. The CDR3 bases are TGTGCCAGCAGTTTTAGGTCAGTTTACAATGAGCAGTTCTTC. Protein product: CASSFRSVYNEQFF.

J is TRBJ2-3 and V is TRBV28, with 7 bases matching TRBD2. Germline-derived CDR1 and CDR2 are MDHEN and SYDVKM. The CDR3 is 11 residues long. V shed 6 bases and J 14 bases; nucleotides not matched to a gene: 8. The CDR3 DNA is TGTGCCAGCAGCGGGACTACAGTTCTGTATTTT. It codes for CASSGTTVLYF.

The J gene is TRBJ1-1, the V gene TRBV25-1; D is ambiguous. The ends were cut back, 2 bases at V and 7 bases at J, with 14 bases in the middle. Germline values: CDR1 MGHDK, CDR2 SYGVNS. The CDR3 totals 14 residues. The CDR3 nucleotides read TGTGCCAGCAGTGAAATGGGCGGGGAACTTGAAGCTTTCTTT. Amino acid sequence: CASSEMGGELEAFF.

The CDR3 loop reads CSVPLTGATDTQYF. The CDR3 DNA reads TGCAGCGTACCACTCACAGGGGCCACAGATACGCAGTATTTT. The chain combines TRBV29-1 with TRBJ2-3; 7 bases are a match to TRBD1. With V trimmed by 6 bases and J by 2 bases, 8 bases remained unmatched. Germline CDR1 reads SQVTM; CDR2 reads ANQGSEA. This CDR3 comprises 14 residues.

As concerns this clone: Distinct nucleotide sequences in the sample also encode this CDR3. This sequence joins TRBV9 and TRBJ1-1; D is perhaps TRBD1 (6 bases). Trimming left V 2 bases short and J 5 bases short, with 10 bases between. The CDR3 contains 13 residues. Looked up from germline, CDR1 is SGDLS and CDR2 is YYNGEE. In nucleotides, the CDR3 is TGTGCCAGCAGCGTGGACAGCGGTACTGAAGCTTTCTTT. Protein sequence: CASSVDSGTEAFF.

J is TRBJ2-7 and V is TRBV10-3, with D hard to call. V dropped 0 bases and J dropped 5 bases, with 8 bases sitting between them. Per the germline V gene, CDR1 is ENHRY and CDR2 is SYGVKD. This CDR3 comprises 13 residues. The CDR3 sequence is CAISESPYDEQYF. The CDR3 coding sequence is TGTGCCATCAGTGAGTCCCCTTACGACGAGCAGTACTTC.

This chain joins TRBV10-3 and TRBJ2-7; 11 positions match TRBD1. Germline V gene sequence: CDR1 ENHRY, CDR2 SYGVKD. The CDR3 length is 14 residues. V was clipped by 8 bases and J by 5 bases; unmatched bases: 8. This CDR3 is CAIGWTGGRDEQYF. In DNA form, the CDR3 reads TGTGCCATCGGATGGACAGGGGGCAGGGACGAGCAGTACTTC.

This clone has a handful of counts. The chain links TRBV19 to TRBJ2-7, with D possibly being TRBD1 or TRBD2 (6 bases each). In germline, CDR1 is LNHDA, CDR2 SQIVND (reference sequence). The length of the CDR3 is 15 residues. V lost 3 bases, J lost 2 bases, and 14 bases lay in between. CDR3 bases: TGTGCCAGTAGTATTAGCGGACAGCCAACCTACGAGCAGTACTTC. This encodes CASSISGQPTYEQYF. The entire variable domain, with the rest obtained from reference TRBV19 and TRBJ2-7, is as follows: DGGITQSPKYLFRKEGQNVTLSCEQNLNHDAMYWYRQDPGQGLRLIYYSQIVNDFQKGDIAEGYSVSREKKESFPLTVTSAQKNPTAFYLCASSISGQPTYEQYFGPGTRLTVT.

The chain recombines TRBV2 with TRBJ2-3, with D perhaps matching TRBD1 (5 bases). The V gene lost 4 bases and the J gene lost 4 bases, with 12 bases spanning the gap. This CDR3 spans 14 amino acids. CDR1 SNHLY and CDR2 FYNNEI come from the germline V gene. The CDR3 region is CASSGAGPPDTQYF. DNA of the CDR3: TGTGCCAGCAGTGGGGCAGGGCCGCCAGATACGCAGTATTTT.

The rearrangement joins TRBV10-2 to TRBJ2-7; D is possibly TRBD2 (6 bases). From germline, CDR1 is WSHSY and CDR2 SAAADI. This CDR3 comprises 18 residues. V was trimmed by 3 bases and J by 2 bases, leaving 23 bases between them. The CDR3 here is CASSELGVPLAETYEQYF. CDR3 bases: TGCGCCAGCAGTGAACTAGGGGTTCCGTTAGCGGAAACCTACGAGCAGTACTTC.

The chain uses TRBV7-8 and TRBJ2-2, with a possible D match to TRBD2 (6 bases). Germline V gene sequence: CDR1 SGHVS, CDR2 FQNEAQ. The V and J ends lost 2 bases and 1 base respectively, with 11 bases between them. The CDR3 is made up of 16 amino acids. The CDR3 reads CASSLLRLENTGELFF. In DNA form, the CDR3 reads TGTGCCAGCAGCTTATTGAGACTAGAGAACACCGGGGAGCTGTTTTTT.

This clone was seen only once. The chain has TRBV7-2 and TRBJ2-7; 11 bases map to TRBD2. The CDR3 extends over 17 amino acids. After removal of 2 bases from V and 6 bases from J, the junction contained 12 bases not matched to a gene. From germline, CDR1 is SGHTA and CDR2 FQGNSA. The CDR3 protein is CASSLRVTSGSPLEQYF. The CDR3 DNA sequence: TGTGCCAGCAGCTTAAGGGTCACTAGCGGGAGCCCCCTCGAGCAGTACTTC.